Presented here are 10 T cell receptor beta chains from one specimen sequenced in a study of beta chain features in type 1 diabetes. Study results and caveats: A moderate, significant TCRB CDR3 shortening appeared in type 1 diabetes across four CD4+ subsets.

The entirety of the isolated RNA underwent reverse transcription, so expressed TCRB transcripts were sequenced. Data came from immunoSEQ multiplex PCR; TCRdb stores just in-frame clones and leaves some out. The profile covers hundreds of thousands of clones, with approximately 15% appearing a single time and approximately 0.015% taken by the ten largest. For these TCRs, the target antigens are not known. Source material: naive CD4+ T cells from blood. These receptors originate from a man between 18 and 35 years old with type 1 diabetes.

The chain combines TRBV18 with TRBJ2-3; D is possibly TRBD2 (6 bases). The CDR3 spans 16 residues. Germline V lookup: CDR1 KGHSH, CDR2 LQKENI. V was pared by 4 bases and J by 3 bases, with 17 bases between. Here the CDR3 reads CASSREVPLGTDTQYF. CDR3 sequence (DNA): TGTGCCAGCTCACGGGAGGTGCCACTTGGAACAGATACGCAGTATTTT.

There are a few counts of this clone. The chain joins TRBV15 to TRBJ2-7; D is uncertain. The germline V gene has CDR1 LNHNV and CDR2 YYDKDF (reference sequence). This CDR3 has 16 amino acids. The V and J ends lost 2 bases and 7 bases respectively, with 21 bases between them. DNA of the CDR3: TGTGCCACCAGCAGATCTCCCGATAGCACCCGAAATGAGCAGTACTTC. It codes for CATSRSPDSTRNEQYF.

In its sample, this clone was seen a few times. V usage is TRBV7-2 and J usage is TRBJ2-7, with 7 positions matching TRBD2. This CDR3 region has 14 residues. The V segment lost 8 bases and the J segment 0 bases; nucleotides outside the gene matches: 7. Germline V lookup: CDR1 SGHTA, CDR2 FQGNSA. CDR3 sequence (DNA): TGTGCCAGCCGCGGGGGATCCCGCTCCTACGAGCAGTACTTC. Translating gives CASRGGSRSYEQYF.

Only a few counts were recorded for this clone. The rearrangement joins TRBV5-6 to TRBJ2-4, with 8 bases identical to TRBD1. The trim removed 3 bases at V and 14 bases at J, leaving 4 bases unmatched. Germline V lookup: CDR1 SGHDT, CDR2 YYEEEE. This CDR3 is 11 amino acids long. The chain's CDR3 is CASSSPGQEYF. In DNA, the CDR3 is TGTGCCAGCAGCTCTCCGGGACAGGAGTACTTC.

The chain carries TRBV27 and TRBJ1-5; the match to TRBD1 covers 8 bases. This CDR3 is built from 15 residues. Germline lookup yields CDR1 MNHEY and CDR2 SMNVEV (reference sequence). Trimming at V came to 7 bases and at J to 4 bases, leaving 9 bases not matched to a gene. The CDR3 sequence: CASTPTGTGNQPQHF. The CDR3 coding sequence is TGTGCCAGCACTCCAACCGGGACAGGTAATCAGCCCCAGCATTTT.

This clone was observed a handful of times. Distinct nucleotide sequences in the sample also encode this CDR3. The chain has TRBV5-1 and TRBJ2-5, with D possibly TRBD1 on 6 matching bases. The CDR3 totals 14 residues. In germline, CDR1 is SGHRS, CDR2 YFSETQ. Trimming shortened V by 0 bases and J by 5 bases, and 11 bases separated the two germline ends. The CDR3 DNA sequence: TGCGCCAGCAGCTTGGCGCAGGGGTCGGAGACCCAGTACTTC. Translation: CASSLAQGSETQYF.

This clone has a handful of counts. This sequence joins TRBV30 and TRBJ2-3, with TRBD2 matching 10 bases. V lost 3 bases and J lost 7; bases outside the gene matches: 10. CDR1 is GTSNPN, CDR2 SVGIG, per germline (reference sequence). The CDR3 contains 15 residues. As DNA, the CDR3 is TGTGCCTGGAGCCCTAGCGGGAGTGTGCGGAATACGCAGTATTTT. Protein sequence: CAWSPSGSVRNTQYF.

This clone was observed a few times. The chain has TRBV12-5 and TRBJ2-2; D perhaps matches TRBD2 (6 bases). The CDR3 runs to 15 residues. The V gene's germline CDR1 is LGHNT and CDR2 FRNRAP. V was pared by 1 base and J by 0 bases, with 6 bases between. CDR3: CASGLGLANTGELFF. CDR3 coding DNA: TGTGCTAGTGGTTTGGGACTAGCGAACACCGGGGAGCTGTTTTTT. The full variable domain, rest sourced from reference TRBV12-5 and TRBJ2-2, is DARVTQTPRHKVTEMGQEVTMRCQPILGHNTVFWYRQTMMQGLELLAYFRNRAPLDDSGMPKDRFSAEMPDATLATLKIQPSEPRDSAVYFCASGLGLANTGELFFGEGSRLTVL.

This clone was counted a few times. The chain uses TRBV5-1 and TRBJ2-7; maybe TRBD1 (6 bases). Between the trimmed V and J ends, which lost 2 bases and 2 bases, there was a span of 11 bases. The CDR3 runs to 14 residues. The germline V gene encodes CDR1 SGHRS and CDR2 YFSETQ. The DNA for the CDR3 is TGCGCCAGCAGCTTCCCGGACAGAACCTACGAGCAGTACTTC. Encoded protein: CASSFPDRTYEQYF. The full variable domain, in which reference TRBV5-1 and TRBJ2-7 provide the parts outside the CDR3, is KAGVTQTPRYLIKTRGQQVTLSCSPISGHRSVSWYQQTPGQGLQFLFEYFSETQRNKGNFPGRFSGRQFSNSRSEMNVSTLELGDSALYLCASSFPDRTYEQYFGPGTRLTVT.

This clone was found a few times. The rearrangement joins TRBV7-2 to TRBJ2-7; the D gene is possibly TRBD2 (5 bases). Germline assignment: CDR1 SGHTA and CDR2 FQGNSA. This CDR3 region has 13 residues. V dropped 5 bases and J dropped 3 bases, with 11 bases sitting between them. In DNA form, the CDR3 reads TGTGCCAGCAGCGACCGGACTCTCTACGAGCAGTACTTC. It is translated as CASSDRTLYEQYF.